The count of the clone carrying this T cell receptor (beta chain) is one. What it recognizes is unknown. This sample is part of a study of cytomegalovirus exposure and HLA in healthy donors. General study results and limits: Cytomegalovirus-associated status was assigned to about 150 TCR beta chains.

The CDR3 sequence is 14 residues long. V lost 0 bases to trimming and J lost 8 bases, with 13 bases between them. Germline V gives CDR1 LGHNA, CDR2 YNFKEQ. 13 Jbeta primers and 60 Vbeta primers were used for the PCR. The table came from immunoSEQ multiplex PCR; TCRdb's copy has only in-frame clones and leaves some out. This table has about 88,000 clones, around 89% appearing once. The TCR originated in a man between 18 and 35 years old in good health and CMV-seronegative. The genes are TRBV4-2 and TRBJ1-2; D remains ambiguous. Sequencing input: PBMCs. The CDR3, as DNA: TGTGCCAGCAGCCAAGAAGTTCTCACCGGGGGCTACACCTTC. Its translation: CASSQEVLTGGYTF.